The 13 T cell receptor beta chains given below trace back to one sample, sequenced in a study of blood T cell repertoires in COVID-19. Repertoires were generated with immunoSEQ multiplex PCR, while TCRdb's copy carries only in-frame clones and drops some. Of 200,000 to 300,000 clones in the sample, around 90% were seen once. Material for sequencing was peripheral blood. All receptors come from a woman younger than 45 with acute or convalescent COVID-19.

This sequence joins TRBV25-1 and TRBJ2-7; 9 positions agree with TRBD2. V was pared by 8 bases and J by 5 bases, with 13 bases of the junction left unmatched. CDR1 and CDR2 from the germline V gene are MGHDK and SYGVNS. There are 15 residues in the CDR3. The DNA of the CDR3 is TGTGCCAGCTATAGGCGGGGACTAGCAGGACACGAGCAGTACTTC. Residues: CASYRRGLAGHEQYF.

This clone was recorded a few times. The chain links TRBV5-1 to TRBJ2-7; TRBD2 might be the D (6 bases). V lost 5 bases to trimming and J lost 4 bases, with 16 bases between them. Germline CDR1 SGHRS, CDR2 YFSETQ. The CDR3 runs 14 residues. The CDR3 loop reads CASSLPGLPYEQYF. CDR3 DNA sequence: TGCGCCAGCAGTCTCCCGGGACTGCCATACGAGCAGTACTTC.

The V call is TRBV2, the J call TRBJ2-2; 9 bases are shared with TRBD1. CDR1 and CDR2 (germline): SNHLY, FYNNEI. This CDR3 has 16 amino acids. V was clipped by 4 bases and J by 6 bases; unmatched bases: 9. CDR3: CASSGVGTGTPGELFF. The CDR3 region has the DNA TGTGCCAGCAGTGGAGTGGGGACAGGGACCCCCGGGGAGCTGTTTTTT.

The chain links TRBV25-1 to TRBJ2-7; tentatively, D is TRBD1 (5 bases). Per germline, CDR1 MGHDK and CDR2 SYGVNS. V gave up 1 base and J gave up 0 bases, with 10 bases separating them. The CDR3 contains 15 residues. The chain's CDR3 is CASSESREPSYEQYF. The CDR3 DNA is TGTGCCAGCAGTGAATCCAGGGAACCCTCCTACGAGCAGTACTTC.

The chain combines TRBV19 with TRBJ2-1; D might be TRBD2 (5 bases). The V gene lost 3 bases and the J gene lost 8 bases, with 14 bases spanning the gap. The germline V gene encodes CDR1 LNHDA and CDR2 SQIVND (reference sequence). The CDR3 is 14 amino acids. CDR3 DNA: TGTGCCAGTAGTATTCGGAACTGGCGGGATGAGCAGTTCTTC. This translates into CASSIRNWRDEQFF.

The chain recombines TRBV18 with TRBJ2-3; 9 bases align to TRBD2. V lost 6 bases, J lost 4 bases, and 8 bases stayed unmatched. The CDR3 consists of 15 residues. In germline, CDR1 is KGHSH, CDR2 LQKENI. This CDR3 reads CASSPGLAAPDTQYF. CDR3 sequence (DNA): TGTGCCAGCTCTCCGGGACTAGCTGCCCCAGATACGCAGTATTTT.

The rearrangement links TRBV19 to TRBJ2-7; 7 positions match TRBD1. V was clipped by 9 bases and J by 1 base; unmatched bases: 9. CDR1 and CDR2 (germline): LNHDA, SQIVND (reference sequence). This CDR3 is built from 14 residues. In DNA form, the CDR3 reads TGTGCCAGCGCCCAGGGGACAGTGTCCTACGAGCAGTACTTC. Translation gives CASAQGTVSYEQYF.

CDR3: CAWSGLAGQNTGELFF. CDR3 DNA: TGTGCCTGGAGTGGACTAGCGGGACAGAACACCGGGGAGCTGTTTTTT. J is TRBJ2-2 and V is TRBV30; TRBD2 matches 11 bases. Germline assignment: CDR1 GTSNPN and CDR2 SVGIG (reference sequence). The CDR3 contains 16 residues. V was clipped by 1 base and J by 1 base; unmatched bases: 2. Full variable domain (missing parts from reference TRBV30 and TRBJ2-2): SQTIHQWPATLVQPVGSPLSLECTVEGTSNPNLYWYRQAAGRGLQLLFYSVGIGQISSEVPQNLSASRPQDRQFILSSKKLLLSDSGFYLCAWSGLAGQNTGELFFGEGSRLTVL.

In DNA form, the CDR3 reads TGTGCCAGCAGTGGACTTGGACTAGCGGGAGTTTTCACCGGGGAGCTGTTTTTT. It is translated as CASSGLGLAGVFTGELFF. This chain links TRBV2 with TRBJ2-2; 13 bases line up with TRBD2. This CDR3 region has 18 residues. V dropped 4 bases and J dropped 4; count of bases not matched to a gene: 9. Germline V gene lookup returns CDR1 SNHLY and CDR2 FYNNEI.

This chain links TRBV10-3 with TRBJ2-7, with D perhaps TRBD2 (5 bases). In germline, CDR1 is ENHRY, CDR2 SYGVKD. The CDR3 is made up of 14 amino acids. The V end was cut by 10 bases, the J end by 7 bases, with 23 bases between. CDR3 protein: CATATGIGSWEQYF. CDR3 nucleotides: TGTGCCACAGCCACCGGGATAGGATCGTGGGAGCAGTACTTC.

V and J are TRBV21-1 and TRBJ2-2; the listed D gene, TRBD1, was not tested against the DNA. TRBV21-1 is termed a pseudogene. The CDR3 consists of 16 residues. The CDR3 nucleotides read TGTGCCAGCCCTGAAACGACACCCAGTCGTACCGGGGAGCTGTTTTTT. Translating gives CASPETTPSRTGELFF.

The rearrangement uses TRBV3-1 (or the pseudogene TRBV3-2) and TRBJ1-1; D is unresolved. Between the trimmed V and J ends, which lost 0 bases and 5 bases, there was a span of 13 bases. The CDR3 spans 15 residues. Germline CDR1 LGHDT, CDR2 YNNKEL (reference sequence). CDR3 protein: CASSQDDGVGTEAFF. DNA of the CDR3: TGTGCCAGCAGCCAAGATGACGGGGTGGGGACTGAAGCTTTCTTT.

The gene calls are TRBV5-1 and TRBJ2-1, with TRBD2 matching 13 bases. Looked up from germline, CDR1 is SGHRS and CDR2 is YFSETQ. The CDR3 extends over 17 amino acids. J lost 7 bases, V lost 0 bases, and 7 bases had no gene match. The CDR3 region has the DNA TGCGCCAGCAGCTTGGCTAGGGGACTAGCGGGAAGTAATGAGCAGTTCTTC. Protein sequence: CASSLARGLAGSNEQFF.